One sample yielded the 25 T cell receptor beta chains listed below, sequenced in a study of blood T cell repertoires in COVID-19. Libraries were prepared by immunoSEQ multiplex PCR; TCRdb keeps only in-frame clonotypes and omits some of them. This table holds about 160,000 clones, around 82% found once. The sample taken for sequencing was peripheral blood. These receptors were obtained from a woman aged 35 to 49 with COVID-19, enrolled during active disease.

The rearrangement uses TRBV6-5 and TRBJ1-4; TRBD1 aligns across 10 bases. In germline, CDR1 is MNHEY, CDR2 SVGAGI. With V trimmed by 0 bases and J by 14 bases, 6 bases remained unmatched. The CDR3 loop spans 14 amino acids. The CDR3 DNA reads TGTGCCAGCAGTTACTCCCGGGACAGGGGTAGGCTGTTTTTT. This gives the protein CASSYSRDRGRLFF.

This clone was recorded a few times. The chain couples TRBV4-1 to TRBJ2-2; 8 nucleotides match TRBD2. This CDR3 comprises 16 residues. Germline CDR1 is MGHRA and CDR2 is YSYEKL. V shed 3 bases and J 1 base; nucleotides not matched to a gene: 4. CDR3 bases: TGCGCCAGCAGCCACCTACTAGCGGTGAACACCGGGGAGCTGTTTTTT. It specifies CASSHLLAVNTGELFF.

Only one count was recorded for this clone. V is TRBV20-1 and J is TRBJ2-3; 7 positions match TRBD2. Trimming took 3 bases from V and 7 from J; bases not matched to a gene: 4. The germline V gene has CDR1 DFQATT and CDR2 SNEGSKA (reference sequence). The CDR3 is 12 amino acids. CDR3 region: CSASGTIYTQYF. CDR3 in DNA: TGCAGTGCTAGTGGGACTATCTATACGCAGTATTTT.

This chain connects TRBV7-6 to TRBJ2-7, with TRBD2 identical over 11 bases. Trimming cost V 3 bases and J 3 bases; bases outside gene matches: 7. Looked up from germline, CDR1 is SGHVS and CDR2 is FNYEAQ. This CDR3 spans 16 amino acids. CDR3 DNA sequence: TGTGCCAGCAGCTTGGACACTAGCGGGAGTGGCTACGAGCAGTACTTC. Its translation is CASSLDTSGSGYEQYF.

This chain connects TRBV28 to TRBJ1-1, with 11 bases fitting TRBD1. Germline loops: CDR1 MDHEN, CDR2 SYDVKM. CDR3 length equals 15 residues. The ends lost 5 bases at V and 4 bases at J; junction bases unmatched: 6. The CDR3 DNA sequence: TGTGCCAGCAGTGGGCCCGGGACAGGGGGCACTGAAGCTTTCTTT. Amino acids: CASSGPGTGGTEAFF.

This clone appeared a single time. The chain carries TRBV14 and TRBJ1-2, with 7 bases aligning to TRBD1. V lost 4 bases to trimming and J lost 4 bases; unmatched junction nucleotides: 3. Germline assignment: CDR1 SGHDN and CDR2 FVKESK. CDR3 length equals 13 residues. The CDR3 protein is CASSPDRSYGYTF. DNA of the CDR3: TGTGCCAGCAGCCCGGACAGGTCCTATGGCTACACCTTC.

A few counts support this clone. The V and J genes are TRBV2 and TRBJ1-2, with a possible D match to TRBD1 (5 bases). The V gene lost 2 bases and the J gene lost 8 bases, with 15 bases spanning the gap. CDR3 length: 14 amino acids. The germline V gene encodes CDR1 SNHLY and CDR2 FYNNEI. CDR3 region: CASSEWGTSRGYTF. The CDR3 nucleotides are TGTGCCAGCAGTGAATGGGGGACTTCCCGGGGCTACACCTTC.

V is TRBV23-1 and J is TRBJ1-3, with no clear D. TRBV23-1 is sorted into the ORF group, with uncertain function. V was clipped by 4 bases and J by 8 bases, with 9 bases between them. The CDR3 has 12 residues. CDR3 region: CASSRTRDTIYF. The CDR3 coding sequence is TGCGCCAGCAGTCGTACGAGGGACACCATATATTTT.

The rearrangement links TRBV19 to TRBJ2-7; D is unclear. Germline-derived CDR1 and CDR2 are LNHDA and SQIVND (reference sequence). The V and J ends lost 3 bases and 1 base respectively, with 7 bases between them. The CDR3 loop spans 13 amino acids. The CDR3 is CASSISPSYEQYV. CDR3 DNA: TGTGCCAGTAGTATCTCCCCGTCCTACGAGCAGTACGTC.

The genes are TRBV4-2 and TRBJ1-3; unclear D gene. The CDR3 is 18 amino acids. CDR1 and CDR2 from the germline V gene are LGHNA and YNFKEQ. V dropped 0 bases and J dropped 0 bases, with 15 bases sitting between them. CDR3 region: CASSQDRTDSLSGNTIYF. The CDR3, as DNA: TGTGCCAGCAGCCAAGATCGTACGGACTCACTCTCTGGAAACACCATATATTTT.

The gene calls are TRBV9 and TRBJ2-2; 9 bases line up with TRBD2. Per germline, CDR1 SGDLS and CDR2 YYNGEE. J lost 5 bases, V lost 0 bases, and 8 bases had no gene match. This CDR3 is 17 amino acids long. The CDR3 region is CASSVAGLAGTTGELFF. CDR3 in DNA: TGTGCCAGCAGCGTAGCTGGGCTAGCGGGAACTACCGGGGAGCTGTTTTTT.

CDR3 DNA sequence: TGTGCCAGCAGAGATGCAGGGTTGGAGCCCCAGCATTTT. Translated, it gives CASRDAGLEPQHF. The chain has TRBV2 and TRBJ1-5, with D possibly being TRBD1 (5 bases). Trimming stripped 6 bases from V and 8 bases from J, with 14 bases between. CDR1 and CDR2 (germline): SNHLY, FYNNEI. The CDR3 loop spans 13 amino acids.

In its sample, this clone was seen once. V gene TRBV10-1 combines with J gene TRBJ1-1; no reliable D call. The CDR3 is 13 residues long. The V gene lost 4 bases and the J gene lost 0 bases, with 6 bases spanning the gap. CDR1 and CDR2 (germline): WNHNN, SYGVQD (reference sequence). CDR3 DNA: TGCGCCAGCAGTGTTTCAGTGAACACTGAAGCTTTCTTT. This encodes CASSVSVNTEAFF.

This CDR3 reads CASSSNPGEAFF. CDR3 DNA sequence: TGTGCCAGCAGTTCGAACCCAGGTGAAGCTTTCTTT. The gene calls are TRBV6-5 and TRBJ1-1; D uncertain. Germline V gene sequence: CDR1 MNHEY, CDR2 SVGAGI. The length of the CDR3 is 12 residues. The germline V and J ends were trimmed by 4 bases and 7 bases, with 10 bases remaining between them.

The rearrangement links TRBV7-8 to TRBJ1-2, with 7 positions matching TRBD1. This CDR3 region has 15 residues. The V segment lost 5 bases and the J segment 0 bases; nucleotides outside the gene matches: 6. The germline V gene has CDR1 SGHVS and CDR2 FQNEAQ. The CDR3 region has the DNA TGTGCCAGCAGCCTCCGGGACAGCTCTAACTATGGCTACACCTTC. Its translation: CASSLRDSSNYGYTF.

V gene TRBV19 combines with J gene TRBJ1-5; unclear D gene. CDR3 length: 14 amino acids. In germline, CDR1 is LNHDA, CDR2 SQIVND (reference sequence). Trimming removed 3 bases at V and 0 bases at J, with 6 bases between. CDR3 loop: CASSISYSNQPQHF. CDR3 DNA sequence: TGTGCCAGTAGTATTAGCTATAGCAATCAGCCCCAGCATTTT.

The chain uses TRBV12-3 or TRBV12-4 and TRBJ1-1, with D possibly TRBD1 on 5 matching bases. The CDR3 is made up of 13 amino acids. The germline V and J ends were trimmed by 3 bases and 3 bases, with 8 bases remaining between them. The CDR3 DNA sequence: TGTGCCAGCAGTTTCGCGACAGACACTGAAGCTTTCTTT. Its protein is CASSFATDTEAFF.

This chain uses TRBV19 with TRBJ2-5; TRBD2 matches at 7 bases. This CDR3 region has 17 residues. Per germline, CDR1 LNHDA and CDR2 SQIVND (reference sequence). V was pared by 5 bases and J by 4 bases, with 16 bases of the junction left unmatched. As DNA, the CDR3 is TGTGCCAGTAGTCCCGGTCGTTTGCGGGGGAGCAGAGAGACCCAGTACTTC. This gives the protein CASSPGRLRGSRETQYF.

This chain connects TRBV3-1 (or the pseudogene TRBV3-2) to TRBJ2-3, with 7 bases matching TRBD2. Unmatched junction bases numbered 3, after V lost 1 base and J lost 2 bases. Germline lookup yields CDR1 LGHDT and CDR2 YNNKEL (reference sequence). The CDR3 is 15 residues long. DNA for the CDR3: TGTGCCAGCAGCCAAGGAACTAGCGACACAGATACGCAGTATTTT. It is translated as CASSQGTSDTDTQYF.

The gene calls are TRBV28 and TRBJ1-2, with TRBD1 identical over 7 bases. The V gene's germline CDR1 is MDHEN and CDR2 SYDVKM. This CDR3 has 16 amino acids. J lost 8 bases, V lost 1 base, and 13 bases had no gene match. The DNA for the CDR3 is TGTGCCAGCAGTTTATCCGAATACAGGGGTAATATGGGCTACACCTTC. Translation gives CASSLSEYRGNMGYTF.

The rearrangement uses TRBV28 and TRBJ1-1; no clear D gene. Germline CDR1 is MDHEN and CDR2 is SYDVKM. Trimming shortened V by 7 bases and J by 4 bases, and 13 bases separated the two germline ends. The CDR3 loop spans 13 amino acids. The CDR3 DNA follows: TGTGCCAGCACCGTCGGGTTACCCACTGAAGCTTTCTTT. This encodes CASTVGLPTEAFF.

The rearrangement joins TRBV7-2 to TRBJ1-2; 7 bases align to TRBD1. This CDR3 is 14 amino acids long. Trimming cost V 3 bases and J 4 bases; bases outside gene matches: 5. Looked up from germline, CDR1 is SGHTA and CDR2 is FQGNSA. CDR3 coding DNA: TGTGCCAGCAGCTTGGGGGGACAGTTCTATGGCTACACCTTC. As protein: CASSLGGQFYGYTF. Together with reference TRBV7-2 and TRBJ1-2, the CDR3 gives the full variable domain: GAGVSQSPSNKVTEKGKDVELRCDPISGHTALYWYRQSLGQGLEFLIYFQGNSAPDKSGLPSDRFSAERTGGSVSTLTIQRTQQEDSAVYLCASSLGGQFYGYTFGSGTRLTVV.

This chain uses TRBV4-2 with TRBJ2-2, with TRBD2 identical over 8 bases. CDR3 length: 15 amino acids. V gave up 4 bases and J gave up 0 bases; unmatched junction bases: 1. Looked up from germline, CDR1 is LGHNA and CDR2 is YNFKEQ. The CDR3 region is CASSRGGPNTGELFF. CDR3 coding DNA: TGTGCCAGCAGCCGCGGGGGGCCGAACACCGGGGAGCTGTTTTTT.

V and J are TRBV27 and TRBJ1-1; 8 bases are shared with TRBD1. The ends lost 4 bases at V and 3 bases at J; junction bases unmatched: 13. Germline assignment: CDR1 MNHEY and CDR2 SMNVEV (reference sequence). This CDR3 has 17 residues. This CDR3 is CASSYRGWSASDTEAFF. The CDR3 DNA sequence: TGTGCCAGCAGTTACAGGGGGTGGTCAGCTTCGGACACTGAAGCTTTCTTT.

V and J are TRBV7-9 and TRBJ2-3; 7 bases align to TRBD1. The length of the CDR3 is 15 residues. Germline lookup yields CDR1 SEHNR and CDR2 FQNEAQ (reference sequence). With V trimmed by 1 base and J by 8 bases, 9 bases remained unmatched. The CDR3 region has the DNA TGTGCCAGCAGCTTAGGGGACAGCGCCTCGGGTACGCAGTATTTT. This gives the protein CASSLGDSASGTQYF.